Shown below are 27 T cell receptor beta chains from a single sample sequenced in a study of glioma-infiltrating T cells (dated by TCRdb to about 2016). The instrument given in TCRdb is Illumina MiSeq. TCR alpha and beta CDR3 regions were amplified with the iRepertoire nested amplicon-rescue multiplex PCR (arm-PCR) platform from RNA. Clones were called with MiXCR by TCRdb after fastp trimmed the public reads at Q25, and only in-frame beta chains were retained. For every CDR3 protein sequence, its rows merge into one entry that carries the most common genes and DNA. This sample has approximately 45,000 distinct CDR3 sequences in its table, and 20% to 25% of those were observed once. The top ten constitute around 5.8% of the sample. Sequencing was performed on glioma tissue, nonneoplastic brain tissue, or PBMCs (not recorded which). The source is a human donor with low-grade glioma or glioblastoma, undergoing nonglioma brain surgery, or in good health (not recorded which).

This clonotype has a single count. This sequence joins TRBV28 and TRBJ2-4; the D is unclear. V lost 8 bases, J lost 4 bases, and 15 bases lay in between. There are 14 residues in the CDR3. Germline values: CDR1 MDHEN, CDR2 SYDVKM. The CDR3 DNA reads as TGTGCCAGCTCCGACAATGGTCCAAAAAACATTCAGTACTTC. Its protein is CASSDNGPKNIQYF.

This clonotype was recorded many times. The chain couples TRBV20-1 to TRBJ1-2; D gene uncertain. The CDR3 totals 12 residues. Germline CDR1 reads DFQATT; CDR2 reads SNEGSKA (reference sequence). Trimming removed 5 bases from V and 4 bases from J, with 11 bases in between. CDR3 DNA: TGCAGTGCTCCGGACGTCAGCTATGGCTACACCTTC. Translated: CSAPDVSYGYTF.

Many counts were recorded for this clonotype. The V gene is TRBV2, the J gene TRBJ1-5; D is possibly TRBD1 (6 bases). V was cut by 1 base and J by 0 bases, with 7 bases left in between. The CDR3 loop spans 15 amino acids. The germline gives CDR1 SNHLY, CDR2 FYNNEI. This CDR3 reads CASSEGQVSNQPQHF. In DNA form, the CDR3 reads TGTGCCAGCAGTGAAGGACAGGTTAGCAATCAGCCCCAGCATTTT.

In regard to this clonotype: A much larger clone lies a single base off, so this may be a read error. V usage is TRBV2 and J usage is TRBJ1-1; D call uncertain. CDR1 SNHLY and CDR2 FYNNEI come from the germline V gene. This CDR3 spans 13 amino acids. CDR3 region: CASSDYMNTEGFF. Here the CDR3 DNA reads TGTGCCAGCAGTGATTACATGAACACTGAAGGTTTCTTT.

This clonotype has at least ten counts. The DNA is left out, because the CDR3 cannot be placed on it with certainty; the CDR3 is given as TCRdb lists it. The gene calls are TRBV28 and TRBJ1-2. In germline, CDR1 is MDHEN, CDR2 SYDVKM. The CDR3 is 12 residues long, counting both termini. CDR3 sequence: CASSFGGGANTF.

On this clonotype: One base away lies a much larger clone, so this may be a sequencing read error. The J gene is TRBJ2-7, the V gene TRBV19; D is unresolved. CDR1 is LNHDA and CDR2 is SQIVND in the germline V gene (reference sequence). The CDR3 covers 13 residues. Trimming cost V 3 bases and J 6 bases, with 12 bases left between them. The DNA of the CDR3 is TGTGCCAGTAGTATGCGGACCCCTTCCGAGCAGTACTTC. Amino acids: CASSMRTPSEQYF. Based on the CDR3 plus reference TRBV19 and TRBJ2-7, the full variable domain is DGGITQSPKYLFRKEGQNVTLSCEQNLNHDAMYWYRQDPGQGLRLIYYSQIVNDFQKGDIAEGYSVSREKKESFPLTVTSAQKNPTAFYLCASSMRTPSEQYFGPGTRLTVT.

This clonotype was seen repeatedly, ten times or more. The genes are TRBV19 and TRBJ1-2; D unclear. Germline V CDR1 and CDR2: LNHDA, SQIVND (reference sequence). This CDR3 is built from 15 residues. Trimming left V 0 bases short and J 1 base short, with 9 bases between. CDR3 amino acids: CASSIESPVNYGYTF. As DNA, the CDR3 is TGTGCCAGTAGTATAGAGTCGCCCGTTAACTATGGCTACACCTTC.

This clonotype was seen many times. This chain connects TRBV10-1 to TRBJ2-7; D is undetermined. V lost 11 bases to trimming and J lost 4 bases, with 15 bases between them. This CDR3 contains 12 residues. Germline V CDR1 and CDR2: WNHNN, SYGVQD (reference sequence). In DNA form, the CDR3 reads TGCGCCGGTGGCCTAGGCAGATACGAGCAGTACGTC. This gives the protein CAGGLGRYEQYV.

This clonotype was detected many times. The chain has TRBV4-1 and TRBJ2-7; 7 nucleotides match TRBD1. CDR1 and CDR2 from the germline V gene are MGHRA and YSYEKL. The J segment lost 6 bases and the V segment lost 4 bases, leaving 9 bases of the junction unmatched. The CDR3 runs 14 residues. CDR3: CASSPRDSSPEQYF. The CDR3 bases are TGCGCCAGCAGCCCCCGGGACAGCTCCCCCGAGCAGTACTTC.

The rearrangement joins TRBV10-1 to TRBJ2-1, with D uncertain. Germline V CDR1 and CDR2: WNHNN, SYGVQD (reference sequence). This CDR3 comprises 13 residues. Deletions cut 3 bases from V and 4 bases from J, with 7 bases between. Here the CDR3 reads CASSEEDYNEQFF. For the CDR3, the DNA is TGCGCCAGCAGTGAAGAGGATTACAATGAGCAGTTCTTC.

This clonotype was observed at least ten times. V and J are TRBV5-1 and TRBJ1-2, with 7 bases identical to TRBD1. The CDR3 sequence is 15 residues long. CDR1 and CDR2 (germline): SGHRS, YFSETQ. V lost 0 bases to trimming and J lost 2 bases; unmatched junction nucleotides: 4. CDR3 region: CASSLDGTVNYGYTF. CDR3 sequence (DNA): TGCGCCAGCAGCTTGGACGGGACAGTCAACTATGGCTACACCTTC.

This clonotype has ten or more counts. CDR3 sequence (DNA): TGTGCCACCAGCAGAGGTGAGCAGACGATCCCCTACGAGCAGTACTTC. This sequence encodes CATSRGEQTIPYEQYF. V usage is TRBV15 and J usage is TRBJ2-7; D unclear. Trimming took off 1 base at V and 2 bases at J, with 15 bases between the two ends. This CDR3 has 16 amino acids. Germline V gene lookup returns CDR1 LNHNV and CDR2 YYDKDF (reference sequence).

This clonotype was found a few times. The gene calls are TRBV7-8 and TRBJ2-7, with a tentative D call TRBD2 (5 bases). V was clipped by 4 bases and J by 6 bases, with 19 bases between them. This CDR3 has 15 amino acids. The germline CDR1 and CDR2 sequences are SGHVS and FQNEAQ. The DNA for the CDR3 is TGTGCCAGCAGCTCCGGATCCACGGGGTCGGGCGAGCAGTACGTC. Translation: CASSSGSTGSGEQYV.

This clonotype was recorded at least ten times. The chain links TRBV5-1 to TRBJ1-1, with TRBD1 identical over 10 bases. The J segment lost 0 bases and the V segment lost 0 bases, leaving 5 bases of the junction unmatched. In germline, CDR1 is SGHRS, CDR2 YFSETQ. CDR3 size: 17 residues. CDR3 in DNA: TGCGCCAGCAGCTTGGGCGGGACAGGGGATATGAACACTGAAGCTTTCTTT. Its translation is CASSLGGTGDMNTEAFF. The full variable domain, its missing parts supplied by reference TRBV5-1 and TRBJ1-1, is KAGVTQTPRYLIKTRGQQVTLSCSPISGHRSVSWYQQTPGQGLQFLFEYFSETQRNKGNFPGRFSGRQFSNSRSEMNVSTLELGDSALYLCASSLGGTGDMNTEAFFGQGTRLTVV.

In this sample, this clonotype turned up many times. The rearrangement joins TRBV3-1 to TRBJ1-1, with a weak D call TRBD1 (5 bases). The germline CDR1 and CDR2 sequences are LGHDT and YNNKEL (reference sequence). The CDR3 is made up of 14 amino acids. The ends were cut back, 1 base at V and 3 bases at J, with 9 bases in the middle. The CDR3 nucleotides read TGTGCCAGCAGCCAAGGTGGGGCCTACACTGAAGCTTTCTTT. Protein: CASSQGGAYTEAFF.

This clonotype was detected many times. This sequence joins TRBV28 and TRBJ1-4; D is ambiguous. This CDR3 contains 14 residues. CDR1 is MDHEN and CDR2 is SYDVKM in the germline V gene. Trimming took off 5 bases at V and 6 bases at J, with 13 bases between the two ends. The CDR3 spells CASSRILGDEKLFF. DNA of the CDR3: TGTGCCAGCAGTCGAATCCTCGGGGATGAAAAACTGTTTTTT.

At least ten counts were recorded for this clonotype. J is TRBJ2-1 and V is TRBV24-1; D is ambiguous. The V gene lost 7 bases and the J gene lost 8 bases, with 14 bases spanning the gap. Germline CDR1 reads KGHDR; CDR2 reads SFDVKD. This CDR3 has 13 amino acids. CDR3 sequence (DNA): TGTGCCACCAGCCCAGGAAGGGCCTATGAGCAGTTCTTC. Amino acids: CATSPGRAYEQFF.

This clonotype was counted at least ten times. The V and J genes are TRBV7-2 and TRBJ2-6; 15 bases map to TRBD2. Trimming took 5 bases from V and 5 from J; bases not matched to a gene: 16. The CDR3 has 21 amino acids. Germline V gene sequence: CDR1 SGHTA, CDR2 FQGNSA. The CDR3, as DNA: TGTGCCAGCAGCCCTAGGACTAGCGGGAGGGCCGACCCTCTGCGGGCCAACGTCCTGACTTTC. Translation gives CASSPRTSGRADPLRANVLTF.

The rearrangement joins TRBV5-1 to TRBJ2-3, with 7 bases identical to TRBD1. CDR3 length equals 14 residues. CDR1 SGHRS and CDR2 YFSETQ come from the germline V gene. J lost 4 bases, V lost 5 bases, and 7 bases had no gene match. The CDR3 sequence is CASREEDRADTQYF. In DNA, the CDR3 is TGCGCCAGCAGGGAAGAAGACAGGGCAGATACGCAGTATTTT.

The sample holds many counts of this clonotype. The CDR3 DNA reads TGCGCCAGCAGCTTCATATTGGAAGATACGCAGTATTTT. Amino acids: CASSFILEDTQYF. The V and J genes are TRBV5-1 and TRBJ2-3; D not certain. The CDR3 is 13 residues long. V lost 2 bases, J lost 5 bases, and 9 bases lay in between. The germline V gene encodes CDR1 SGHRS and CDR2 YFSETQ.

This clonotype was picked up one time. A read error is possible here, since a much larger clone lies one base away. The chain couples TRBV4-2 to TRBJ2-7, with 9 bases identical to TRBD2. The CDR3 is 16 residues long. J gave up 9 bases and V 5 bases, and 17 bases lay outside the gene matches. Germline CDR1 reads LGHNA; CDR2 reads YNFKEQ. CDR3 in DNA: TGTGCCAGCAGCACCGGGACTAGCCAGTTAAAGGGAGGGCAGTACTTC. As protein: CASSTGTSQLKGGQYF.

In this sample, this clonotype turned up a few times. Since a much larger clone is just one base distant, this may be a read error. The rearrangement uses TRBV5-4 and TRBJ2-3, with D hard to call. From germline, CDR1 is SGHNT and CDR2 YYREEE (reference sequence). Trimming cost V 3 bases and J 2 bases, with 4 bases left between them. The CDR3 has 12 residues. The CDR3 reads CASSSHTDTQYF. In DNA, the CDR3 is TGTGCCAGCAGCTCCCACACAGATACGCAGTATTTT.

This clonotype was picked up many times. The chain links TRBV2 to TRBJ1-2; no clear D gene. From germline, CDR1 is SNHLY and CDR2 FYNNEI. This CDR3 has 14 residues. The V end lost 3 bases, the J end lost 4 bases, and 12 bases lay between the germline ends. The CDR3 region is CASSERAGTYGYTF. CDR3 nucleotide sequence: TGTGCCAGCAGTGAGAGGGCCGGTACCTATGGCTACACCTTC.

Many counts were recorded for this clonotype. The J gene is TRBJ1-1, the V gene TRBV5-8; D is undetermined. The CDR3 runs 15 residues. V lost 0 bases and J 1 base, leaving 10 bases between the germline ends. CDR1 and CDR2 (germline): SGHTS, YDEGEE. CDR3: CASSLGIGKNTEAFF. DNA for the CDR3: TGTGCCAGCAGCTTGGGAATCGGGAAGAACACTGAAGCTTTCTTT.

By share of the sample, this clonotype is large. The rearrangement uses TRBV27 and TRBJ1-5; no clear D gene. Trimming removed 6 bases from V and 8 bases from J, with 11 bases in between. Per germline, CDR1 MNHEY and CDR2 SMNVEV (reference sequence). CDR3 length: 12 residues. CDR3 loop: CASSLLGEPQHF. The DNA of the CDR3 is TGTGCCAGCAGCCTACTAGGCGAGCCCCAGCATTTT.

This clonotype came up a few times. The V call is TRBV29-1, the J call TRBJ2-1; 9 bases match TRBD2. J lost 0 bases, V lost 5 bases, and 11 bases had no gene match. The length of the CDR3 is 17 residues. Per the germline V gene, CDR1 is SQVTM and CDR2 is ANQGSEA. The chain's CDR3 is CSVRVWTSEDSYNEQFF. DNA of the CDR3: TGCAGCGTTCGCGTATGGACTAGCGAGGACTCCTACAATGAGCAGTTCTTC.

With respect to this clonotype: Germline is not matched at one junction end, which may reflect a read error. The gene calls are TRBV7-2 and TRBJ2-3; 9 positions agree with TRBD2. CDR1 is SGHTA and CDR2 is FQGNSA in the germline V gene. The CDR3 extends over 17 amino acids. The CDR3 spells CASSPSQTSGYTDTQYF. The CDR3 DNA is TGTGCCAGCAGCCCATCGCAGACTAGCGGCTACACAGATACGCAATATTTT.